The 29 T cell receptor beta chains presented below share a single source sample, sequenced in a study of cytomegalovirus exposure and HLA in healthy donors. Primers: 60 Vbeta forward and 13 Jbeta reverse. Profiling relied on immunoSEQ multiplex PCR, and the TCRdb table lists in-frame clones only, not all of them. The table includes 150,000 to 200,000 clones, roughly 87% detected once. Specimen: PBMCs. The receptors come from a girl under three years old in good health and CMV-seronegative.

The CDR3 nucleotides read TGTGCCAGCAGCTTGGAGCGTACCGGGGAGCTGTTTTTT. This encodes CASSLERTGELFF. The genes are TRBV5-4 and TRBJ2-2; D remains unclear. V was trimmed by 0 bases and J by 5 bases, leaving 5 bases between them. CDR3 size: 13 residues. From germline, CDR1 is SGHNT and CDR2 YYREEE (reference sequence).

The V and J genes are TRBV5-1 and TRBJ1-1; 7 bases line up with TRBD1. The CDR3 has 15 amino acids. Germline CDR1 SGHRS, CDR2 YFSETQ. The junction had 10 bases not matched to a gene; V was cut back by 4 bases and J by 4 bases. In nucleotides, the CDR3 is TGCGCCAGCAGCGGGGCGACAGGGATGGGCACTGAAGCTTTCTTT. This gives the protein CASSGATGMGTEAFF.

The gene calls are TRBV5-1 and TRBJ2-5; 9 nucleotides agree with TRBD1. The CDR3 totals 16 residues. CDR1 is SGHRS and CDR2 is YFSETQ in the germline V gene. V was pared by 2 bases and J by 1 base, with 6 bases of the junction left unmatched. CDR3 nucleotide sequence: TGCGCCAGCAGCTTTAGACAGGGGGGGCGCCAAGAGACCCAGTACTTC. The encoded protein is CASSFRQGGRQETQYF.

The V and J genes are TRBV7-3 and TRBJ1-2; TRBD1 matches at 8 bases. Germline CDR1 SGHTA, CDR2 FQGTGA. This CDR3 has 13 residues. After removal of 6 bases from V and 3 bases from J, the junction contained 3 bases not matched to a gene. The CDR3 DNA is TGTGCCAGCAGGGCGACAGGGGACTATGGCTACACCTTC. It yields the protein CASRATGDYGYTF.

The rearrangement links TRBV6-6 to TRBJ2-7, with 8 bases identical to TRBD1. CDR1 and CDR2 (germline): MNHNY, SVGAGI (reference sequence). V was clipped by 6 bases and J by 2 bases; unmatched bases: 6. This CDR3 is 14 amino acids long. CDR3 bases: TGTGCCAGCAGAAAGACAGGGGCCACCTACGAGCAGTACTTC. It codes for CASRKTGATYEQYF.

Comments on this clone: The sample contains more than one DNA sequence encoding this CDR3. This chain connects TRBV2 to TRBJ2-7; weak D call: TRBD1 (5 bases). The ends were cut back, 3 bases at V and 5 bases at J, with 14 bases in the middle. Looked up from germline, CDR1 is SNHLY and CDR2 is FYNNEI. The CDR3 extends over 14 amino acids. DNA for the CDR3: TGTGCCAGCAGTGATGTCCAGGGCGTCCACGAGCAGTACTTC. Its translation is CASSDVQGVHEQYF.

The chain has TRBV9 and TRBJ1-1; 11 bases line up with TRBD1. Trimming at V came to 3 bases and at J to 10 bases, leaving 5 bases not matched to a gene. This CDR3 has 13 amino acids. Germline V gene sequence: CDR1 SGDLS, CDR2 YYNGEE. In DNA, the CDR3 is TGTGCCAGCAGCGGGACAGGGGGCCGTACAGCTTTCTTT. Its protein is CASSGTGGRTAFF. Full variable domain (rest looked up from reference TRBV9 and TRBJ1-1): DSGVTQTPKHLITATGQRVTLRCSPRSGDLSVYWYQQSLDQGLQFLIQYYNGEERAKGNILERFSAQQFPDLHSELNLSSLELGDSALYFCASSGTGGRTAFFGQGTRLTVV.

This chain uses TRBV5-1 with TRBJ2-2, with D maybe TRBD2 (6 bases). Germline V gene data show CDR1 as SGHRS and CDR2 as YFSETQ. This CDR3 is 15 amino acids long. Between the trimmed V and J ends, which lost 5 bases and 0 bases, there was a span of 11 bases. Written as DNA, the CDR3 is TGCGCCAGCAGAACGGGACTGCCGAACACCGGGGAGCTGTTTTTT. Translation gives CASRTGLPNTGELFF.

The chain joins TRBV5-1 to TRBJ1-2; D gene unclear. The V end lost 1 base, the J end lost 0 bases, and 16 bases lay between the germline ends. The CDR3 loop spans 17 amino acids. Germline assignment: CDR1 SGHRS and CDR2 YFSETQ. The CDR3 sequence is CASSLFPIGSANYGYTF. In DNA, the CDR3 is TGCGCCAGCAGCTTGTTTCCCATCGGGAGCGCTAACTATGGCTACACCTTC.

The chain carries TRBV7-6 and TRBJ2-1; 11 bases are a match to TRBD2. This CDR3 comprises 17 residues. After removal of 4 bases from V and 5 bases from J, the junction contained 10 bases not matched to a gene. Germline V gene data show CDR1 as SGHVS and CDR2 as FNYEAQ. In DNA form, the CDR3 reads TGTGCCAGCAGCTCAATTAGCGGGAGGGGCAACCACAATGAGCAGTTCTTC. Amino acid sequence: CASSSISGRGNHNEQFF. Based on the CDR3 plus reference TRBV7-6 and TRBJ2-1, the full variable domain is GAGVSQSPRYKVTKRGQDVALRCDPISGHVSLYWYRQALGQGPEFLTYFNYEAQQDKSGLPNDRFSAERPEGSISTLTIQRTEQRDSAMYRCASSSISGRGNHNEQFFGPGTRLTVL.

This chain connects TRBV7-2 to TRBJ2-3; maybe TRBD2 (6 bases). Germline CDR1 reads SGHTA; CDR2 reads FQGNSA. This CDR3 comprises 15 residues. Trimming took 4 bases from V and 2 from J, leaving 13 bases between them. The CDR3 loop reads CASSSVSGVTDTQYF. DNA for the CDR3: TGTGCCAGCAGCTCGGTTAGCGGCGTCACAGATACGCAGTATTTT.

The chain recombines TRBV7-9 with TRBJ2-5, with D possibly matching TRBD1 (5 bases). V dropped 5 bases and J dropped 4 bases, with 26 bases sitting between them. Germline CDR1 SEHNR, CDR2 FQNEAQ (reference sequence). The CDR3 extends over 18 amino acids. The chain's CDR3 is CASSHSGWGRVFTETQYF. The CDR3 DNA sequence: TGTGCCAGCAGCCATTCCGGGTGGGGCCGGGTCTTCACAGAGACCCAGTACTTC. Looking up the rest from reference TRBV7-9 and TRBJ2-5 gives the full variable domain: DTGVSQNPRHKITKRGQNVTFRCDPISEHNRLYWYRQTLGQGPEFLTYFQNEAQLEKSRLLSDRFSAERPKGSFSTLEIQRTEQGDSAMYLCASSHSGWGRVFTETQYFGPGTRLLVL.

The V and J genes are TRBV6-1 and TRBJ2-7; D is possibly TRBD2 (6 bases). V shed 1 base and J shed 2 bases, with 9 bases lying between them. The germline V gene has CDR1 MNHNS and CDR2 SASEGT. The CDR3 has 14 residues. The CDR3 DNA sequence: TGTGCCAGCAGTGAAGAAGGAGGGACCTACGAGCAGTACTTC. Its protein product is CASSEEGGTYEQYF.

The chain is built from TRBV15 and TRBJ2-1, with D maybe TRBD2 (5 bases). The ends were cut back, 6 bases at V and 4 bases at J, with 13 bases in the middle. The CDR3 consists of 14 residues. The germline CDR1 and CDR2 sequences are LNHNV and YYDKDF (reference sequence). CDR3 in amino acids: CATRTTGEYNEQFF. CDR3 coding DNA: TGTGCCACCAGGACGACTGGGGAGTACAATGAGCAGTTCTTC.

The genes are TRBV6-5 and TRBJ1-2; 8 nucleotides align to TRBD1. Germline V gene data show CDR1 as MNHEY and CDR2 as SVGAGI. V shed 4 bases and J 4 bases; nucleotides not matched to a gene: 8. This CDR3 is built from 15 residues. CDR3 DNA sequence: TGTGCCAGCAGTTCCCCAGGACAGGGCTTCTATGGCTACACCTTC. Translated: CASSSPGQGFYGYTF.

In this sample, this clone turned up once. The rearrangement joins TRBV6-5 to TRBJ1-5, with no clear D. V was shortened by 5 bases and J by 3 bases, with 14 bases between the two germline ends. Germline loops: CDR1 MNHEY, CDR2 SVGAGI. CDR3 length equals 15 residues. CDR3 DNA: TGTGCCAGCAGTCTCACGGGTCGTACCAATCAGCCCCAGCATTTT. Protein product: CASSLTGRTNQPQHF.

The rearrangement links TRBV6-6 to TRBJ2-5; a weak D match, TRBD2 (6 bases). The germline CDR1 and CDR2 sequences are MNHNY and SVGAGI (reference sequence). V was clipped by 5 bases and J by 5 bases, with 12 bases between them. The CDR3 sequence is 13 residues long. The CDR3 coding sequence is TGTGCCAGCAGTGACCGGGGGACTGAGACCCAGTACTTC. Encoded protein: CASSDRGTETQYF.

This chain connects TRBV5-1 to TRBJ1-1; a possible D gene is TRBD1 (5 bases). V was clipped by 1 base and J by 8 bases, with 9 bases between them. Germline V lookup: CDR1 SGHRS, CDR2 YFSETQ. The CDR3 runs 12 residues. Here the CDR3 DNA reads TGCGCCAGCAGCTTGAACGGGGGGGAAGCTTTCTTT. Protein sequence: CASSLNGGEAFF.

The chain couples TRBV10-1 to TRBJ2-7; 9 nucleotides agree with TRBD2. The V and J ends lost 0 bases and 3 bases, in that order; junction bases with no gene match: 3. CDR1 is WNHNN and CDR2 is SYGVQD in the germline V gene (reference sequence). The CDR3 totals 15 residues. CDR3 in amino acids: CASSESSGRNYEQYF. CDR3 nucleotide sequence: TGCGCCAGCAGTGAGTCGAGCGGGAGGAACTACGAGCAGTACTTC.

This rearrangement joins TRBV10-3 to TRBJ2-7; 8 bases are shared with TRBD1. J was trimmed by 2 bases and V by 3 bases; bases with no gene match: 3. The CDR3 covers 14 residues. From germline, CDR1 is ENHRY and CDR2 SYGVKD. CDR3 loop: CAISEGTGTYEQYF. CDR3 DNA sequence: TGTGCCATCAGTGAAGGGACAGGTACCTACGAGCAGTACTTC.

The chain is built from TRBV5-4 and TRBJ2-1, with D maybe TRBD1 (6 bases). Germline CDR1 reads SGHNT; CDR2 reads YYREEE (reference sequence). The CDR3 extends over 13 amino acids. The V end was cut by 5 bases, the J end by 5 bases, with 11 bases between. The CDR3: CASRVPGDNEQFF. For the CDR3, the DNA is TGTGCCAGCAGAGTGCCAGGGGACAATGAGCAGTTCTTC.

The chain recombines TRBV5-1 with TRBJ2-5, with 11 bases identical to TRBD2. V lost 4 bases, J lost 4 bases, and 9 bases stayed unmatched. Germline loops: CDR1 SGHRS, CDR2 YFSETQ. This CDR3 is built from 16 residues. The CDR3 region is CASSRRLAGGGETQYF. The DNA for the CDR3 is TGCGCCAGCAGCCGGCGTCTAGCGGGGGGAGGAGAGACCCAGTACTTC.

V is TRBV18 and J is TRBJ1-6; D is ambiguous. Germline lookup yields CDR1 KGHSH and CDR2 LQKENI. V was pared by 3 bases and J by 5 bases, with 11 bases between. This CDR3 comprises 15 residues. CDR3: CASSPRAEDNSPLHF. The CDR3, as DNA: TGTGCCAGCTCACCGCGTGCAGAGGATAATTCACCCCTCCACTTT.

This clone was seen just once. The chain has TRBV2 and TRBJ2-4; 8 nucleotides line up with TRBD1. V trimming: 4 bases; J trimming: 8 bases; junction bases outside the gene matches: 10. Germline V CDR1 and CDR2: SNHLY, FYNNEI. This CDR3 spans 15 amino acids. The CDR3 sequence: CASSGTGMESHIQYF. The CDR3 DNA sequence: TGTGCCAGCAGTGGGACAGGGATGGAGAGCCACATTCAGTACTTC.

The rearrangement links TRBV5-4 to TRBJ2-5, with 10 bases fitting TRBD2. The J call may not be correct, given that the DNA end is closer to TRBJ2-7. Germline-derived CDR1 and CDR2 are SGHNT and YYREEE (reference sequence). CDR3 length: 17 residues. This CDR3 reads CASSRTSGTAGSYEQYF. DNA of the CDR3: TGTGCCAGCAGCCGGACTAGCGGTACCGCGGGCTCCTACGAGCAGTACTTC.

This sequence joins TRBV19 and TRBJ1-4; no reliable D call. The CDR3 is 12 residues long. V was pared by 10 bases and J by 8 bases, with 14 bases between. The germline V gene has CDR1 LNHDA and CDR2 SQIVND (reference sequence). The chain's CDR3 is CATTTGGEKLFF. The CDR3 nucleotides are TGTGCCACCACGACTGGTGGGGAAAAACTGTTTTTT. Variable domain in full (rest from reference TRBV19 and TRBJ1-4): DGGITQSPKYLFRKEGQNVTLSCEQNLNHDAMYWYRQDPGQGLRLIYYSQIVNDFQKGDIAEGYSVSREKKESFPLTVTSAQKNPTAFYLCATTTGGEKLFFGSGTQLSVL.

The chain couples TRBV11-1 to TRBJ2-7; TRBD1 matches at 10 bases. The CDR3 consists of 15 residues. From germline, CDR1 is SGHAT and CDR2 FQDESV (reference sequence). V dropped 5 bases and J dropped 0; count of bases not matched to a gene: 4. CDR3 sequence (DNA): TGTGCCAGCAGCCCTGGACAGGGGGGCTCCTACGAGCAGTACTTC. Its protein product is CASSPGQGGSYEQYF. Filled out from reference TRBV11-1 and TRBJ2-7, the complete variable domain reads EAEVAQSPRYKITEKSQAVAFWCDPISGHATLYWYRQILGQGPELLVQFQDESVVDDSQLPKDRFSAERLKGVDSTLKIQPAELGDSAMYLCASSPGQGGSYEQYFGPGTRLTVT.

This clone came up once. This chain joins TRBV7-3 and TRBJ1-2; 12 nucleotides agree with TRBD1. CDR3 length: 18 residues. CDR1 and CDR2 from the germline V gene are SGHTA and FQGTGA. Trimming removed 5 bases from V and 7 bases from J; junction bases left unmatched: 17. CDR3 protein: CASSPFGTGGLGTVGYTF. The CDR3 region has the DNA TGTGCCAGCAGCCCCTTCGGGACAGGGGGCTTGGGGACGGTTGGCTACACCTTC.

The chain joins TRBV7-2 to TRBJ2-1; TRBD2 agrees at 14 bases. The junction had 10 bases not matched to a gene; V was cut back by 5 bases and J by 10 bases. This CDR3 has 16 amino acids. CDR1 SGHTA and CDR2 FQGNSA come from the germline V gene. The CDR3 reads CASSPTRGLAGEEQFF. CDR3 nucleotide sequence: TGTGCCAGCAGCCCGACCCGGGGACTAGCGGGGGAAGAGCAGTTCTTC.